One sample yielded the 21 T cell receptor beta chains listed below, sequenced in a study of monozygotic twins with inflammatory bowel disease. TCRdb derives one entry per CDR3 protein from the 5' RACE reads, leaving out DNA. The listing records 190,000 or so distinct CDR3 sequences. The sample was blood. These TCRs come from a human donor with ulcerative colitis or Crohn's disease, or a healthy co-twin of an affected twin (not recorded which).

V and J are TRBV5-6 and TRBJ2-5; TCRdb names TRBD1, which stays unverified in the absence of DNA. This CDR3 comprises 13 residues. Germline V lookup: CDR1 SGHDT, CDR2 YYEEEE. The CDR3 loop is CASSPQGAETQYF. Variable domain in full (rest from reference TRBV5-6 and TRBJ2-5): DAGVTQSPTHLIKTRGQQVTLRCSPKSGHDTVSWYQQALGQGPQFIFQYYEEEERQRGNFPDRFSGHQFPNYSSELNVNALLLGDSALYLCASSPQGAETQYFGPGTRLLVL.

This chain connects TRBV5-1 to TRBJ2-3; TCRdb calls TRBD1, which cannot be checked without DNA. CDR3 size: 14 residues. Germline CDR1 SGHRS, CDR2 YFSETQ. The CDR3 spells CASRPGTGGDTQYF.

The CDR3 region is CASSQDYSRLPSF. The chain links TRBV4-2 to TRBJ1-1. Per the germline V gene, CDR1 is LGHNA and CDR2 is YNFKEQ. This CDR3 has 13 amino acids.

The CDR3 here is CASSLVEMQGRNTEAFF. V is TRBV7-6 and J is TRBJ1-1; no DNA is available, so the TRBD1 call from TCRdb remains unchecked. There are 17 residues in the CDR3. The germline CDR1 and CDR2 sequences are SGHVS and FNYEAQ.

This chain connects TRBV12-3 or TRBV12-4 to TRBJ1-1. The CDR3 is 13 residues long. The CDR3 reads CASSFNRNTEAFF.

CDR3 loop: CASSPTRGDGMNTEAFF. The chain joins TRBV3-1 to TRBJ1-1; absent DNA, TCRdb's TRBD1 call cannot be checked. This CDR3 region has 17 residues. Germline values: CDR1 LGHDT, CDR2 YNNKEL (reference sequence).

The rearrangement joins TRBV11-1 to TRBJ1-2; lacking DNA, the TRBD1 call made by TCRdb goes unchecked. Germline V gene lookup returns CDR1 SGHAT and CDR2 FQDESV (reference sequence). There are 12 residues in the CDR3. This CDR3 reads CASSLQGNGYTF.

The chain has TRBV11-2 and TRBJ1-1; TCRdb selects TRBD1, and the lack of DNA leaves this call unchecked. The CDR3 consists of 14 residues. Germline CDR1 is SGHAT and CDR2 is FQNNGV. This CDR3 is CASSRKTENTEAFF.

V gene TRBV11-2 combines with J gene TRBJ1-1; TCRdb's assignment of TRBD1 cannot be checked, as there is no DNA. CDR1 SGHAT and CDR2 FQNNGV come from the germline V gene. The CDR3 has 15 residues. This CDR3 is CASSLMTGLGTEAFF.

The chain joins TRBV29-1 to TRBJ2-1. This CDR3 has 14 residues. Germline CDR1 SQVTM, CDR2 ANQGSEA. CDR3: CSVVPRDSYNEQFF.

The V gene is TRBV5-6, the J gene TRBJ2-5; TCRdb proposes TRBD2, but this gene call is untestable without DNA. Germline V gene data show CDR1 as SGHDT and CDR2 as YYEEEE. CDR3 length: 13 amino acids. The CDR3 loop reads CASSLGSVQTQYF.

The V call is TRBV5-1, the J call TRBJ2-1; absent DNA, TCRdb's TRBD1 call cannot be checked. Looked up from germline, CDR1 is SGHRS and CDR2 is YFSETQ. The CDR3 extends over 15 amino acids. The chain's CDR3 is CASSLGTGEYNEQFF.

CDR3 region: CASSPLMTWSKSGANVLTF. This chain connects TRBV6-1 to TRBJ2-6; TCRdb names TRBD1, which stays unverified in the absence of DNA. There are 19 residues in the CDR3. Germline V lookup: CDR1 MNHNS, CDR2 SASEGT.

The chain joins TRBV12-3 or TRBV12-4 to TRBJ1-1. The CDR3 has 13 residues. This CDR3 is CASSRTANTEAFF.

The rearrangement uses TRBV20-1 and TRBJ2-3; the D call of TRBD2 rests on TCRdb alone, since no DNA is present to check it. CDR3 size: 16 residues. Germline values: CDR1 DFQATT, CDR2 SNEGSKA (reference sequence). The CDR3 protein is CSARDAGGPFADTQYF.

V gene TRBV18 combines with J gene TRBJ1-3; lacking DNA, the TRBD1 call made by TCRdb goes unchecked. The length of the CDR3 is 14 residues. Germline values: CDR1 KGHSH, CDR2 LQKENI. CDR3 amino acids: CASSPAGTGNTIYF. Filled out from reference TRBV18 and TRBJ1-3, the complete variable domain reads NAGVMQNPRHLVRRRGQEARLRCSPMKGHSHVYWYRQLPEEGLKFMVYLQKENIIDESGMPKERFSAEFPKEGPSILRIQQVVRGDSAAYFCASSPAGTGNTIYFGEGSWLTVV.

V is TRBV19 and J is TRBJ1-5. The CDR3 covers 14 residues. In germline, CDR1 is LNHDA, CDR2 SQIVND (reference sequence). The chain's CDR3 is CASSIPNSNQPQHF.

CDR3 sequence reads: CASSPYRGGSAKNIQYF. The V gene is TRBV3-1, the J gene TRBJ2-4; the D gene TCRdb calls, TRBD1, cannot be checked with no DNA. The CDR3 contains 17 residues. Germline loops: CDR1 LGHDT, CDR2 YNNKEL (reference sequence).

V gene TRBV2 combines with J gene TRBJ2-7; there is no DNA to check the TCRdb D call of TRBD1. The germline gives CDR1 SNHLY, CDR2 FYNNEI. The CDR3 length is 15 residues. The CDR3: CASSAPRGGGYEQYF.

V and J are TRBV18 and TRBJ1-1; TCRdb lists TRBD1, though no DNA is available to test this call. The CDR3 sequence is 15 residues long. In germline, CDR1 is KGHSH, CDR2 LQKENI. The chain's CDR3 is CASSPGTGEGTEAFF.

V usage is TRBV5-6 and J usage is TRBJ1-6. The germline CDR1 and CDR2 sequences are SGHDT and YYEEEE. The CDR3 contains 13 residues. The chain's CDR3 is CASSRRRISPLHF.